This TCR beta chain was identified during a study of cytomegalovirus exposure and HLA in healthy donors. Study context: Among roughly 180 million T cells, an earlier analysis found approximately 110 million unique TCR beta sequences. There were approximately 400 genotyped donors. Of these, about 86% fell in the genetic ancestry cluster associated with self-reported Caucasian donors. Study-level findings and limits: A missense variant in DCLRE1C was later tied to TCR beta V- and J-gene trimming. Several of the most significant clusters appeared, in a later analysis, to be linked to common viral pathogens.

PCR involved 60 Vbeta and 13 Jbeta primers. Assay: immunoSEQ multiplex PCR; the TCRdb copy retains only in-frame clones and omits some. Of about 94,000 clones listed, around two thirds are singletons. Comment on this clone: Its antigen remains unidentified.

In germline, CDR1 is SGHAT, CDR2 FQNNGV. V was cut by 8 bases and J by 4 bases, with 12 bases left in between. The CDR3 spans 13 residues. Material: PBMCs. The clonotype was recovered from a young man in good health and CMV-seronegative. J is TRBJ1-5 and V is TRBV11-2, with D tentatively TRBD1 (5 bases). CDR3 sequence reads: CASWRQLNQPQHF. The CDR3 region has the DNA TGTGCCAGCTGGAGACAGTTAAATCAGCCCCAGCATTTT.